A selection of T cell receptor beta chains follows, all from one sample in a study of CD8 T cells in ankylosing spondylitis. TCRdb processed the 5' RACE reads anew with MiXCR; each CDR3 protein has one entry. The sample yields 450,000 or so distinct CDR3 sequences, 26% seen once. Material for sequencing was blood, either unsorted or a sorted T cell fraction (not recorded which). Receptor source: a male donor with ankylosing spondylitis. Each CDR3 is given with its conserved first and last residue. D genes are given only for firm matches. Clone sizes are given selectively: once, few, many, or a class where the clone is expanded.

j_call: TRBJ2-3; d_call: TRBD2; clone_size: -; v_call: TRBV7-9; cdr3_aa: CASSSLAGERDTQYF; cdr3_nt: TGTGCCAGCAGCTCCCTAGCGGGAGAACGAGATACGCAGTATTTT
j_call: TRBJ2-2; d_call: -; clone_size: -; v_call: TRBV6-5; cdr3_aa: CASSNRHGDTGELFF; cdr3_nt: TGTGCCAGCAGTAATCGACATGGGGACACCGGGGAGCTGTTTTTT
j_call: TRBJ2-2; d_call: -; clone_size: -; v_call: TRBV7-8; cdr3_aa: CASSLWTVGGGELFF; cdr3_nt: TGTGCCAGCAGCTTGTGGACAGTGGGGGGCGGGGAGCTGTTTTTT
j_call: TRBJ2-2; d_call: TRBD1; clone_size: -; v_call: TRBV7-2; cdr3_aa: CASSPWTGANTGELFF; cdr3_nt: TGTGCCAGCAGCCCTTGGACAGGGGCGAACACCGGGGAGCTGTTTTTT
j_call: TRBJ2-3; d_call: TRBD1; clone_size: -; v_call: TRBV27; cdr3_aa: CASSPGTGERIRSQYF; cdr3_nt: TGTGCCAGCAGTCCCGGGACAGGGGAGAGGATCCGTTCGCAGTATTTT
j_call: TRBJ2-1; d_call: TRBD1; clone_size: -; v_call: TRBV20-1; cdr3_aa: CSAPGTGTDNEQFF; cdr3_nt: TGCAGTGCTCCCGGGACAGGGACCGACAATGAGCAGTTCTTC
j_call: TRBJ2-3; d_call: TRBD2; clone_size: few; v_call: TRBV6-1; cdr3_aa: CASRRLASTDTQYF; cdr3_nt: TGTGCCAGCAGGCGACTAGCGAGCACAGATACGCAGTATTTT
j_call: TRBJ1-1; d_call: -; clone_size: few; v_call: TRBV3-1; cdr3_aa: CASSQGGFGTEAFF; cdr3_nt: TGTGCCAGCAGCCAAGGGGGTTTCGGGACTGAAGCTTTCTTT
j_call: TRBJ2-2; d_call: -; clone_size: -; v_call: TRBV29-1; cdr3_aa: CSARWNTGELFF; cdr3_nt: TGCAGCGCCCGGTGGAACACCGGGGAGCTGTTTTTT
j_call: TRBJ2-5; d_call: TRBD1; clone_size: -; v_call: TRBV24-1; cdr3_aa: CATSDGGTGVETQYF; cdr3_nt: TGTGCCACCAGTGACGGCGGGACAGGGGTGGAGACCCAGTACTTC
j_call: TRBJ2-3; d_call: -; clone_size: few; v_call: TRBV10-2; cdr3_aa: CASSENADTQYF; cdr3_nt: TGCGCCAGCAGTGAGAACGCAGATACGCAGTATTTT
j_call: TRBJ1-6; d_call: -; clone_size: -; v_call: TRBV2; cdr3_aa: CASRADNNSPLHF; cdr3_nt: TGTGCCAGCAGGGCGGATAATAATTCACCCCTCCACTTT
j_call: TRBJ2-1; d_call: -; clone_size: -; v_call: TRBV7-8; cdr3_aa: CASSPTGRGYNEQFF; cdr3_nt: TGTGCCAGCAGCCCGACAGGGAGGGGCTACAATGAGCAGTTCTTC
j_call: TRBJ2-2; d_call: TRBD2; clone_size: few; v_call: TRBV10-3; cdr3_aa: CAAGGLADTGELFF; cdr3_nt: TGTGCCGCAGGGGGACTAGCAGACACCGGGGAGCTGTTTTTT
j_call: TRBJ2-5; d_call: TRBD2; clone_size: few; v_call: TRBV5-1; cdr3_aa: CASRYLAGEETQYF; cdr3_nt: TGCGCCAGCAGATATTTAGCGGGGGAAGAGACCCAGTACTTC
j_call: TRBJ2-3; d_call: TRBD2; clone_size: few; v_call: TRBV5-5; cdr3_aa: CASTRTSGVSTDTQYF; cdr3_nt: TGTGCCAGCACCCGGACTAGCGGGGTTAGCACAGATACGCAGTATTTT